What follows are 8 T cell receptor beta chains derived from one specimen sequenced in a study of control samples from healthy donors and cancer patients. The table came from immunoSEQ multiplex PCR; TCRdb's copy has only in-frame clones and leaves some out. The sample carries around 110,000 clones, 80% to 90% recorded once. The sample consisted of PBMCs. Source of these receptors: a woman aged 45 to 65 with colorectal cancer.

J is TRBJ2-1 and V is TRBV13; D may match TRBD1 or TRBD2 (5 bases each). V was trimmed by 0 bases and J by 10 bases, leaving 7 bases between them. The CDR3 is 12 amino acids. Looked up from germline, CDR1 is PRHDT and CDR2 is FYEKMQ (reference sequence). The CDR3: CASSLGGTEQFF. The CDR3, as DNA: TGTGCCAGCAGCTTAGGCGGGACCGAGCAGTTCTTC.

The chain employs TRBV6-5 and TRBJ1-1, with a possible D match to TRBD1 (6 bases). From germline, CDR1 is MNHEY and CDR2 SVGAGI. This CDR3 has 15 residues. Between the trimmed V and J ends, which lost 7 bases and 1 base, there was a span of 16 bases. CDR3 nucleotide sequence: TGTGCCAGCACCTTTAGCAGGGGTCCGAACACTGAAGCTTTCTTT. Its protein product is CASTFSRGPNTEAFF.

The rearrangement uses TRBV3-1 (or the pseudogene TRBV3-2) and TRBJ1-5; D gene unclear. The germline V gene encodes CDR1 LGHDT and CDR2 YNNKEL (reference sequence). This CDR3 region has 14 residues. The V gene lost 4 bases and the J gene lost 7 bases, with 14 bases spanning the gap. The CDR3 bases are TGTGCCAGCAGCCCAAGGAGTGTTGGCCAGCCCCAGCATTTT. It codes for CASSPRSVGQPQHF.

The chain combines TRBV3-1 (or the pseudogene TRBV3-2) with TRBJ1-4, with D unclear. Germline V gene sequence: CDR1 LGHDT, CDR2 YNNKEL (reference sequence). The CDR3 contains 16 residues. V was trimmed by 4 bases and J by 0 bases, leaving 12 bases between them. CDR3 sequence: CASSRSPYATNEKLFF. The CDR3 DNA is TGTGCCAGCAGCCGATCCCCGTATGCAACTAATGAAAAACTGTTTTTT.

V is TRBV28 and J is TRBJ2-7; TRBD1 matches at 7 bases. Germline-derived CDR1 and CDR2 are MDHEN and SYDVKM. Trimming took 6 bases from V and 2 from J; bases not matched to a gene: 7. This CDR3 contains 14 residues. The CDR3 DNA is TGTGCCAGCAGGAAGACAGGGATGCCCTACGAGCAGTACTTC. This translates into CASRKTGMPYEQYF.

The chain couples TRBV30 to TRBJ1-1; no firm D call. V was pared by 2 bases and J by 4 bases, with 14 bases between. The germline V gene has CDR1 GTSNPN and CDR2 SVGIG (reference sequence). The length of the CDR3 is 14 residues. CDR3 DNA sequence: TGTGCCTGGAGTCGGTCAGTCAGTGTCACTGAAGCTTTCTTT. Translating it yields CAWSRSVSVTEAFF.

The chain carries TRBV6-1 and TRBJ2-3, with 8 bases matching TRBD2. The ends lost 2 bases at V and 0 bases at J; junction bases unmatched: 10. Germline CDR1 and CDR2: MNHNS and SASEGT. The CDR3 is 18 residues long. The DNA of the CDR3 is TGTGCCAGCAGTGAATTAGTATTAGCGGGGTCTAGCACAGATACGCAGTATTTT. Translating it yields CASSELVLAGSSTDTQYF.

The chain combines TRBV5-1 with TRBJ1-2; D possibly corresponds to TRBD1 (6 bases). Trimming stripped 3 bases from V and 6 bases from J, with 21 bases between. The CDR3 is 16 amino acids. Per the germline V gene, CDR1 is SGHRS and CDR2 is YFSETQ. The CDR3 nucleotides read TGCGCCAGCAGCTCGGACCTAAACAGGGTATCCCATGGCTACACCTTC. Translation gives CASSSDLNRVSHGYTF. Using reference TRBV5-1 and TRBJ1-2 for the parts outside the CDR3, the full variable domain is KAGVTQTPRYLIKTRGQQVTLSCSPISGHRSVSWYQQTPGQGLQFLFEYFSETQRNKGNFPGRFSGRQFSNSRSEMNVSTLELGDSALYLCASSSDLNRVSHGYTFGSGTRLTVV.